This TCR beta chain was identified during a study of cytomegalovirus exposure and HLA in healthy donors. Across the study: The 90 to 150 validation repertoires were produced on the same platform as the roughly 690 repertoires of the first cohort. This was reported in a later analysis.

Study-level points and caveats: The investigators catalogued 160 or so TCR beta chains as cytomegalovirus-associated.

This clone has only one observation. The target antigen is unknown. Germline V gene lookup returns CDR1 SGHRS and CDR2 YFSETQ. V shed 0 bases and J 2 bases; nucleotides not matched to a gene: 2. There are 16 residues in the CDR3. These donors were members of the roughly 110-subject validation cohort, a group separate from the approximately 670-subject first cohort. TCRdb's copy holds only in-frame clones and misses some; the assay was immunoSEQ multiplex PCR. Of some 45,000 clones detected, around 90% appear once; the ten largest clones hold 5.6%. The sequence derives from a man aged 18-30 years in good health and CMV-seronegative. Sequencing input: PBMCs. The chain recombines TRBV5-1 with TRBJ2-2; TRBD2 matches at 9 bases. The CDR3: CASSLGLADNTGELFF. In nucleotides, the CDR3 is TGCGCCAGCAGCTTGGGACTAGCGGATAACACCGGGGAGCTGTTTTTT.